This is a list of T cell receptor beta chains from one sample in a study of Graves' ophthalmopathy and Graves' hyperthyroidism. TCRdb re-analysed the multiplex PCR reads in MiXCR, keeping a single row per CDR3 protein. The data show about 620,000 distinct CDR3 sequences, 22% seen once. Material for sequencing was peripheral blood. Source of these receptors: a woman younger than 30 with stable Graves' hyperthyroidism. Some clones in this sample may be carry-over from other donors' samples. Both conserved end residues are part of each CDR3. The D gene is left open where the match is weak. Size is stated for part of the rows, as once, few or many counts, or as a class when the clone is expanded.

size: many; J: TRBJ2-7; length: 15; D: TRBD2; V: TRBV29-1; DNA: TGCAGCGTTGAGTTGGGACCGCGGGAGAAATACGAGCAGTACTTC; CDR3: CSVELGPREKYEQYF
size: few; J: TRBJ2-5; length: 16; D: -; V: TRBV19; DNA: TGTGCCAGTAGTATAGTGACAGAGGCGCGACAAGAGACCCAGTACTTC; CDR3: CASSIVTEARQETQYF
size: -; J: TRBJ2-7; length: 15; D: -; V: TRBV28; DNA: TGTGCCAGCAGTTTACCCCAAGACTACCCCTACGAGCAGTACTTC; CDR3: CASSLPQDYPYEQYF
size: many; J: TRBJ1-6; length: 14; D: -; V: TRBV5-1; DNA: TGCGCCAGCAGCTTGGACCCGTATAATTCACCCCTCCACTTT; CDR3: CASSLDPYNSPLHF
size: -; J: TRBJ1-1; length: 12; D: -; V: TRBV30; DNA: TGTGCCTGTAGAGCTCTGAACACTGAAGCTTTCTTT; CDR3: CACRALNTEAFF
size: many; J: TRBJ2-4; length: 13; D: -; V: TRBV28; DNA: TGTGCCAGCAGAACCCACAGGGCGGACATTCAGTACTTC; CDR3: CASRTHRADIQYF
size: many; J: TRBJ2-2; length: 14; D: -; V: TRBV2; DNA: TGTGCCAGCACTGGAGAATCGAACACCGGGGAGCTGTTTTTT; CDR3: CASTGESNTGELFF
size: few; J: TRBJ2-2; length: 16; D: -; V: TRBV5-1; DNA: TGCGCCAGCAGCTTCGAGTTGATGGGCGGCACCGGGGAGCTGTTTTTT; CDR3: CASSFELMGGTGELFF
size: many; J: TRBJ2-7; length: 14; D: -; V: TRBV6-1; DNA: TGTGCCAGCAAAGTCCCGCGGGGGCAAGTCGAGCAGTACTTC; CDR3: CASKVPRGQVEQYF
size: once; J: TRBJ2-4; length: 11; D: -; V: TRBV20-1; DNA: TGCAGTGCCCCTCAGGTGCACATTCAGTACTTC; CDR3: CSAPQVHIQYF
size: many; J: TRBJ2-7; length: 14; D: TRBD1; V: TRBV12-3/TRBV12-4; DNA: TGTGCCAGCAGATTACAGGGGGATATGCACGAGCAGTACTTC; CDR3: CASRLQGDMHEQYF
size: once; J: TRBJ1-2; length: 14; D: -; V: TRBV28; DNA: TGTGCCAGCACCCTAGGTTGGCAGCCCTATGGCGACACCTTC; CDR3: CASTLGWQPYGDTF
size: many; J: TRBJ1-1; length: 14; D: -; V: TRBV5-5; DNA: TGTGCCAGCAGCTTGGAACCCTCCAGGGTCAGGGCTTTCTTT; CDR3: CASSLEPSRVRAFF
size: -; J: TRBJ1-2; length: 12; D: -; V: TRBV29-1; DNA: TGCAGCGTTCACTCGGCTATGTATGGCTACACCTTC; CDR3: CSVHSAMYGYTF
size: many; J: TRBJ1-1; length: 13; D: -; V: TRBV6-1; DNA: TGTGCCGGCAGTGAGTCTTGGGACACTGAAGCTTTCTTT; CDR3: CAGSESWDTEAFF
size: many; J: TRBJ1-1; length: 18; D: -; V: TRBV12-3/TRBV12-4; DNA: TGTGCCAGCAGTTTGTTTGGGACTTGGGGCAGGGAGAACACTGAAGCTTTCTTT; CDR3: CASSLFGTWGRENTEAFF
size: once; J: TRBJ1-5; length: 13; D: -; V: TRBV20-1; DNA: TGCAGTGCTAACACGGGGGCCGGTCAGCCCCAGCATTTT; CDR3: CSANTGAGQPQHF
size: few; J: TRBJ2-7; length: 14; D: -; V: TRBV6-5; DNA: TGTGCCAGCAGTTACTCGACGGGGGTGGACGAGCAGTACTTC; CDR3: CASSYSTGVDEQYF
size: many; J: TRBJ2-7; length: 15; D: TRBD1; V: TRBV6-1; DNA: TGTGCCAGCATGGGTGCCGGGACAGGGGGCAGGGGGCAGTACTTC; CDR3: CASMGAGTGGRGQYF
size: many; J: TRBJ2-7; length: 13; D: -; V: TRBV29-1; DNA: TGCAGCCTGCGCCGGGACGGACAATACGAGCAGTACTTC; CDR3: CSLRRDGQYEQYF
size: -; J: TRBJ1-2; length: 16; D: -; V: TRBV12-3/TRBV12-4; DNA: TGTGCCAGCAGTTTAGTCCCCTCGGACGATAACTATGGCTACACCTTC; CDR3: CASSLVPSDDNYGYTF
size: many; J: TRBJ1-2; length: 12; D: -; V: TRBV14; DNA: TGTGCCAGCAGCCAAGATTATGTCGGCTACACCTTC; CDR3: CASSQDYVGYTF